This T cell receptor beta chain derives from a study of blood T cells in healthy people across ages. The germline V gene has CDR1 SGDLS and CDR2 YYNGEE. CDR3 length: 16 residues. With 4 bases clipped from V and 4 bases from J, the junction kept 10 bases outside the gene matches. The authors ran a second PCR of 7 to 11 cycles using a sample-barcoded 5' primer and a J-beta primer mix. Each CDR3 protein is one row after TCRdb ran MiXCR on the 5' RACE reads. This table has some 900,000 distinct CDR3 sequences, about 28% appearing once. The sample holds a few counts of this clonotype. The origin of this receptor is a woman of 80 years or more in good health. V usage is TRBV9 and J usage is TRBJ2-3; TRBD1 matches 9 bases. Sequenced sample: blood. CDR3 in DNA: TGTGCCAGCAGCCCCCGACAGGGGGATCGGGCAGATACGCAGTATTTT. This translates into CASSPRQGDRADTQYF.